Below are 27 T cell receptor beta chains sequenced from a single sample in a study of blood T cell repertoires in COVID-19. Clones were sequenced by immunoSEQ multiplex PCR, and TCRdb holds only the in-frame ones, with some missing. The data contain 42,000 or so clones, around 80% of them singletons. The specimen was peripheral blood. The receptors shown here come from a man aged 35 to 55 with active or convalescent COVID-19.

The J gene is TRBJ1-5, the V gene TRBV6-5; the D gene is possibly TRBD1 (6 bases). In germline, CDR1 is MNHEY, CDR2 SVGAGI. The CDR3 is made up of 15 amino acids. V was pared by 6 bases and J by 6 bases, with 18 bases between. The CDR3: CASRRKGEGPQPQHF. The CDR3 DNA sequence: TGTGCCAGCAGGCGCAAGGGGGAGGGGCCTCAGCCCCAGCATTTT.

The chain joins TRBV7-3 to TRBJ1-1; D is unresolved. The CDR3 loop spans 13 amino acids. CDR1 SGHTA and CDR2 FQGTGA come from the germline V gene. V shed 2 bases and J shed 1 base, with 5 bases lying between them. Written as DNA, the CDR3 is TGTGCCAGCAGCTTAGTGAGGAACACTGAAGCTTTCTTT. Protein sequence: CASSLVRNTEAFF.

V gene TRBV4-3 combines with J gene TRBJ1-3; the D is unclear. The CDR3 consists of 15 residues. Trimming shortened V by 0 bases and J by 1 base, and 7 bases separated the two germline ends. Germline-derived CDR1 and CDR2 are LGHNA and YSLEER. CDR3 region: CASSQEPGSGNTIYF. The CDR3 DNA reads as TGCGCCAGCAGCCAAGAGCCGGGTTCTGGAAACACCATATATTTT.

J is TRBJ2-3 and V is TRBV28; tentative D call: TRBD2 (7 bases). Looked up from germline, CDR1 is MDHEN and CDR2 is SYDVKM. V was trimmed by 6 bases and J by 1 base, leaving 11 bases between them. The CDR3 is 14 residues long. Written as DNA, the CDR3 is TGTGCCAGCAGGGGGGGGCTCGGCACAGATACGCAGTATTTT. Translated, it gives CASRGGLGTDTQYF.

This chain links TRBV7-9 with TRBJ2-2, with D perhaps TRBD2 (5 bases). Trimming removed 3 bases at V and 2 bases at J, with 10 bases between. CDR3 size: 15 residues. Germline V gene data show CDR1 as SEHNR and CDR2 as FQNEAQ (reference sequence). Here the CDR3 reads CASSLMSGNTGELFF. As DNA, the CDR3 is TGTGCCAGCAGCTTGATGAGCGGAAACACCGGGGAGCTGTTTTTT.

The V and J genes are TRBV5-1 and TRBJ1-5; no firm D call. V was pared by 8 bases and J by 2 bases, with 11 bases between. Per the germline V gene, CDR1 is SGHRS and CDR2 is YFSETQ. There are 13 residues in the CDR3. The DNA for the CDR3 is TGCGCCAGTCCAATGGAGGGCAATCAGCCCCAGCATTTT. Its protein is CASPMEGNQPQHF. The complete variable domain, with remaining parts taken from reference TRBV5-1 and TRBJ1-5, reads KAGVTQTPRYLIKTRGQQVTLSCSPISGHRSVSWYQQTPGQGLQFLFEYFSETQRNKGNFPGRFSGRQFSNSRSEMNVSTLELGDSALYLCASPMEGNQPQHFGDGTRLSIL.

The chain uses TRBV28 and TRBJ1-2, with 7 positions matching TRBD1. J was trimmed by 2 bases and V by 4 bases; bases with no gene match: 4. The CDR3 extends over 14 amino acids. Germline CDR1 MDHEN, CDR2 SYDVKM. The CDR3 DNA reads TGTGCCAGCAGTTACGGGGACAGAAACTATGGCTACACCTTC. Protein: CASSYGDRNYGYTF.

The chain has TRBV5-1 and TRBJ2-2; D perhaps matches TRBD1 (6 bases). CDR3 size: 14 residues. The V end lost 4 bases, the J end lost 3 bases, and 10 bases lay between the germline ends. Germline CDR1 SGHRS, CDR2 YFSETQ. CDR3 residues: CASSAGQHTGELFF. The CDR3 bases are TGCGCCAGCAGCGCAGGACAGCACACCGGGGAGCTGTTTTTT. Full variable domain (rest looked up from reference TRBV5-1 and TRBJ2-2): KAGVTQTPRYLIKTRGQQVTLSCSPISGHRSVSWYQQTPGQGLQFLFEYFSETQRNKGNFPGRFSGRQFSNSRSEMNVSTLELGDSALYLCASSAGQHTGELFFGEGSRLTVL.

The V gene is TRBV9, the J gene TRBJ2-7; 9 nucleotides align to TRBD2. V dropped 2 bases and J dropped 5; count of bases not matched to a gene: 8. The germline V gene encodes CDR1 SGDLS and CDR2 YYNGEE. This CDR3 has 15 amino acids. The CDR3 region has the DNA TGTGCCAGCAGCGTGGCGAGTAGCGGGAGCCACGAGCAGTACTTC. Encoded protein: CASSVASSGSHEQYF.

The chain is built from TRBV7-9 and TRBJ1-3, with D unresolved. The germline CDR1 and CDR2 sequences are SEHNR and FQNEAQ (reference sequence). The CDR3 runs to 15 residues. Trimming left V 6 bases short and J 0 bases short, with 12 bases between. CDR3 in DNA: TGTGCCAGCAGTCCACCCGGGTTCTCTGGAAACACCATATATTTT. Translating it yields CASSPPGFSGNTIYF.

The chain recombines TRBV7-2 with TRBJ2-3; D perhaps matches TRBD1 (6 bases). The CDR3 consists of 16 residues. Germline loops: CDR1 SGHTA, CDR2 FQGNSA. The V and J ends lost 7 bases and 2 bases respectively, with 19 bases between them. The CDR3 nucleotides are TGTGCCAGCACCGAGTTTGGACAGCCCGTCACAGATACGCAGTATTTT. It codes for CASTEFGQPVTDTQYF.

The chain uses TRBV7-8 and TRBJ2-2, with D perhaps TRBD1 (5 bases). CDR1 is SGHVS, CDR2 FQNEAQ, per germline. V was trimmed by 4 bases and J by 7 bases, leaving 16 bases between them. The CDR3 has 15 amino acids. CDR3 region: CASSSRGRAGGELFF. The CDR3, as DNA: TGTGCCAGCAGCTCTAGAGGCAGGGCCGGCGGGGAGCTGTTTTTT.

This chain links TRBV3-1 (or the pseudogene TRBV3-2) with TRBJ1-2; D possibly corresponds to TRBD1 (6 bases). This CDR3 is 14 amino acids long. Germline CDR1 LGHDT, CDR2 YNNKEL (reference sequence). The V gene lost 3 bases and the J gene lost 2 bases, with 10 bases spanning the gap. The CDR3 nucleotides are TGTGCCAGCAGCCACCTAGACAGGAACTATGGCTACACCTTC. Amino acid sequence: CASSHLDRNYGYTF.

V and J are TRBV20-1 and TRBJ2-7; D is ambiguous. From germline, CDR1 is DFQATT and CDR2 SNEGSKA (reference sequence). The CDR3 runs to 11 residues. Trimming pared 3 bases from V and 4 bases from J, leaving 7 bases between. The CDR3 spells CSASLEYEQYF. The CDR3 coding sequence is TGCAGTGCTAGTTTGGAGTACGAGCAGTACTTC.

The J gene is TRBJ2-5, the V gene TRBV7-9; TRBD1 might be the D (6 bases). This CDR3 contains 15 residues. Per the germline V gene, CDR1 is SEHNR and CDR2 is FQNEAQ (reference sequence). V dropped 4 bases and J dropped 5 bases, with 17 bases sitting between them. This chain's CDR3 is CASSWDKVRGETQYF. The CDR3 nucleotides are TGTGCCAGCAGCTGGGACAAAGTTAGAGGCGAGACCCAGTACTTC.

This clone was seen a handful of times. The DNA of the CDR3 is TGTGCCAGCAGGGGCAGAGAAGCTTTCTTT. Amino acid sequence: CASRGREAFF. The chain employs TRBV28 and TRBJ1-1; no definite D call. The CDR3 length is 10 residues. Trimming stripped 6 bases from V and 8 bases from J, with 7 bases between. Per the germline V gene, CDR1 is MDHEN and CDR2 is SYDVKM.

The chain links TRBV28 to TRBJ1-2; TRBD1 might be the D (5 bases). The V end was cut by 2 bases, the J end by 3 bases, with 13 bases between. Looked up from germline, CDR1 is MDHEN and CDR2 is SYDVKM. The CDR3 sequence is 15 residues long. The DNA of the CDR3 is TGTGCCAGCAGTTTAGGAGGGCGGGGGGACTATGGCTACACCTTC. Translation: CASSLGGRGDYGYTF.

This clone is a singleton in its sample. The V and J genes are TRBV7-5 and TRBJ2-1; the table's TRBD2 call for D was not verified on the DNA. TRBV7-5 is assigned pseudogene status. This CDR3 spans 18 amino acids. The CDR3 region has the DNA TGTGTCAGAAGCCAATACATAGCGGGAGTAGGTTCCTACAATGAGCAGTTCTTC. As protein: CVRSQYIAGVGSYNEQFF.

This sequence joins TRBV15 and TRBJ2-3, with 7 bases that match TRBD2. Germline loops: CDR1 LNHNV, CDR2 YYDKDF (reference sequence). The J segment lost 3 bases and the V segment lost 6 bases, leaving 0 bases of the junction unmatched. This CDR3 has 12 residues. The CDR3 region has the DNA TGTGCCACCAGGCGGGGGACAGATACGCAGTATTTT. It is translated as CATRRGTDTQYF.

V and J are TRBV29-1 and TRBJ2-1, with TRBD2 matching 7 bases. V lost 8 bases and J lost 8; bases outside the gene matches: 6. Germline V lookup: CDR1 SQVTM, CDR2 ANQGSEA. The CDR3 is made up of 11 amino acids. The CDR3 region has the DNA TGCAGCTTAGGACTAGAAGATGAGCAGTTCTTC. It translates to CSLGLEDEQFF.

V and J are TRBV27 and TRBJ2-1, with TRBD2 matching over 9 bases. Trimming took 5 bases from V and 7 from J; bases not matched to a gene: 6. The V gene's germline CDR1 is MNHEY and CDR2 SMNVEV (reference sequence). CDR3 size: 14 residues. Here the CDR3 reads CASSPGLAPNEQFF. The CDR3 DNA follows: TGTGCCAGCAGTCCGGGACTAGCTCCGAATGAGCAGTTCTTC.

V and J are TRBV6-2 or TRBV6-3 and TRBJ2-3, with 7 nucleotides matching TRBD2. The CDR3 consists of 13 residues. J lost 8 bases, V lost 2 bases, and 4 bases had no gene match. Germline V gives CDR1 MNHEY, CDR2 SVGEGT. The CDR3 region has the DNA TGTGCCAGCAGTTACGGGACGGGGGGTACGCAGTATTTT. Translating it yields CASSYGTGGTQYF.

This clone has a handful of counts. The chain combines TRBV5-1 with TRBJ2-7; tentative D call: TRBD1 (6 bases). The CDR3 covers 14 residues. CDR1 SGHRS and CDR2 YFSETQ come from the germline V gene. With 4 bases removed from V and 1 base from J, the gap between germline ends came to 12 bases. CDR3 sequence (DNA): TGCGCCAGCAGCATGGGGGCGGGTTCCTACGAGCAGTACTTC. Translated, it gives CASSMGAGSYEQYF.

This chain links TRBV18 with TRBJ1-4; TRBD1 is a possible D gene (6 bases). Germline CDR1 and CDR2: KGHSH and LQKENI. The V end lost 5 bases, the J end lost 3 bases, and 13 bases lay between the germline ends. CDR3 length equals 15 residues. In nucleotides, the CDR3 is TGTGCCAGCTCAGGCACAGGGATGGCTAATGAAAAACTGTTTTTT. It codes for CASSGTGMANEKLFF.

V and J are TRBV12-5 and TRBJ2-3; D might be TRBD2 (6 bases). The germline V gene has CDR1 LGHNT and CDR2 FRNRAP. V dropped 1 base and J dropped 2 bases, with 10 bases sitting between them. This CDR3 comprises 15 residues. CDR3 loop: CASGLGGEYTDTQYF. The CDR3 region has the DNA TGTGCTAGTGGTTTGGGGGGGGAGTACACAGATACGCAGTATTTT.

The V and J genes are TRBV19 and TRBJ2-5, with 12 positions matching TRBD2. Germline trimming cut 3 bases from V and 4 bases from J; bases unmatched to any gene: 18. The length of the CDR3 is 20 residues. Germline CDR1 is LNHDA and CDR2 is SQIVND (reference sequence). The chain's CDR3 is CASSILPRTSGKLGGETQYF. The CDR3 nucleotides read TGTGCCAGTAGTATCTTACCCAGGACTAGCGGGAAGTTAGGAGGAGAGACCCAGTACTTC.

V and J are TRBV5-3 and TRBJ1-1; no reliable D call. TRBV5-3 is an ORF, with its function uncertain. V lost 7 bases and J 11 bases, leaving 9 bases between the germline ends. The CDR3 has 9 amino acids. The CDR3 protein is CARCGGAFF. The CDR3, as DNA: TGTGCCAGATGCGGTGGGGCTTTCTTT.